This T cell receptor beta chain came from a study of blood T cell repertoires in COVID-19. Across the whole study: Specimens from acute and convalescent COVID-19 originated in the United States, Italy and Spain.

Unmatched junction bases numbered 11, after V lost 10 bases and J lost 6 bases. CDR1 is ENHRY, CDR2 SYGVKD, per germline. The CDR3 covers 14 residues. Sequencing was performed with immunoSEQ multiplex PCR; in TCRdb, only in-frame clones are kept and a portion is missing. Of 130,000 to 150,000 clones in the sample, about 84% were seen once. This TCR came from a man aged 55 to 70 with active or convalescent COVID-19. Sequencing used peripheral blood. The chain combines TRBV10-3 with TRBJ2-7; 11 bases match TRBD1. CDR3 in DNA: TGTGCCACCCAAAGGACAGGGGGCGCGGGCGAGCAGTACTTC. It specifies CATQRTGGAGEQYF.